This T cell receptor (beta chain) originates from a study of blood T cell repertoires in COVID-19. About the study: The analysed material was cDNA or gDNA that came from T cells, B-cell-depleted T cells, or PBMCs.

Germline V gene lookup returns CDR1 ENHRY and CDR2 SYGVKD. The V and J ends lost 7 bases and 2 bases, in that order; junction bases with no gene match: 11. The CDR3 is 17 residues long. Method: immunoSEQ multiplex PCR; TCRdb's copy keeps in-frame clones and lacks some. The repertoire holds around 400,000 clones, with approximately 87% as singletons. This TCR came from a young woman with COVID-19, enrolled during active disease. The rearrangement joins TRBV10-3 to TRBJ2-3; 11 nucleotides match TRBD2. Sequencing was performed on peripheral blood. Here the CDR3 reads CAIKGTSGIDPTDTQYF. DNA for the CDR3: TGTGCCATCAAAGGGACTAGCGGCATCGATCCCACAGATACGCAGTATTTT.